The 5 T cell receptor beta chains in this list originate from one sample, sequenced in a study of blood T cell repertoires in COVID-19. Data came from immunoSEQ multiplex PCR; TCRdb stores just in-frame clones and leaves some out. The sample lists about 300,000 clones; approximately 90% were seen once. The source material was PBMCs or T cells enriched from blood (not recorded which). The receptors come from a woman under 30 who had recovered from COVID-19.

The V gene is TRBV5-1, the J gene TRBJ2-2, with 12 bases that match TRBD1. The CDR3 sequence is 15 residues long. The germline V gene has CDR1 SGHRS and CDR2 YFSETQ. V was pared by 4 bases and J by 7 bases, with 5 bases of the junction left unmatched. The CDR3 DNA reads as TGCGCCAGCAGCCCCGGGACAGGGGGCGGCGGGGAGCTGTTTTTT. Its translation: CASSPGTGGGGELFF.

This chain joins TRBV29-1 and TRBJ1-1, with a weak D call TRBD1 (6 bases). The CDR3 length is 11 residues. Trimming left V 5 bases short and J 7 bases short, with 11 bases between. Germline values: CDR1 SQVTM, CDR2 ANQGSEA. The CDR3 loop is CSVFQGIEAFF. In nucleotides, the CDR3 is TGCAGCGTTTTCCAGGGGATTGAAGCTTTCTTT.

This CDR3 reads CASSIETGTNYGYTF. In nucleotides, the CDR3 is TGTGCCAGTAGTATAGAAACAGGGACCAACTATGGCTACACCTTC. The rearrangement joins TRBV19 to TRBJ1-2; D possibly corresponds to TRBD1 (6 bases). Deletions cut 0 bases from V and 2 bases from J, with 10 bases between. The CDR3 extends over 15 amino acids. Germline V CDR1 and CDR2: LNHDA, SQIVND (reference sequence).

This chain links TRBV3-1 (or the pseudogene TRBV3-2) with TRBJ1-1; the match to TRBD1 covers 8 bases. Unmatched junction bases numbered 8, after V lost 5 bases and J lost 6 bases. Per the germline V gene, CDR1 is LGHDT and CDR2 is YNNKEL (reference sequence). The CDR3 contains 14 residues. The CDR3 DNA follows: TGTGCCAGCAGCTTCAGACAGGGGTCGGCTGAAGCTTTCTTT. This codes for CASSFRQGSAEAFF.

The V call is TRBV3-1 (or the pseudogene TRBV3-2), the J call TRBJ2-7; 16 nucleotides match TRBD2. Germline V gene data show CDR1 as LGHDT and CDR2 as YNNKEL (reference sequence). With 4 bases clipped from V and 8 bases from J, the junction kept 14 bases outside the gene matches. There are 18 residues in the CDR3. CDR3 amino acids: CASSPGTSGRESEYKQYF. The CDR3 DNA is TGTGCCAGCAGCCCCGGGACTAGCGGGAGGGAGTCAGAGTACAAGCAGTACTTC.